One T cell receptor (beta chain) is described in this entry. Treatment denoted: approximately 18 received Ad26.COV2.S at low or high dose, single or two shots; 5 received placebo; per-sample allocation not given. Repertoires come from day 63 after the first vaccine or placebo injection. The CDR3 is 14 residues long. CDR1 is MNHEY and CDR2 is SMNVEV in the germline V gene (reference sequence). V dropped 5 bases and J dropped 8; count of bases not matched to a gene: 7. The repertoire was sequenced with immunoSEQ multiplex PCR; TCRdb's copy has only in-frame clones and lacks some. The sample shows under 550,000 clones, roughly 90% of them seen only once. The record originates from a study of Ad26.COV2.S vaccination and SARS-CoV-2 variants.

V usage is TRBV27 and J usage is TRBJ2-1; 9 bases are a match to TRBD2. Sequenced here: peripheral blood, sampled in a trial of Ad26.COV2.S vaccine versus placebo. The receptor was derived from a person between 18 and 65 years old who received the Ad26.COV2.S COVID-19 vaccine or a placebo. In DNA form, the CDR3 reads TGTGCCAGCAGTCCGGGACTAGCTTCGGATGAGCAGTTCTTC. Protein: CASSPGLASDEQFF.